A selection of T cell receptor beta chains follows, all from one sample in a study of blood T cell repertoires in COVID-19. TCRdb keeps only in-frame clones here, not all; method: immunoSEQ multiplex PCR. The data show over 250,000 clones, over 80% seen once. Sequencing was done on a sample of PBMCs or T cells enriched from blood (not recorded which). The receptors were sampled from a woman under 30 who had recovered from COVID-19. Both conserved end residues are part of each CDR3. D genes are given only for firm matches. A row's size may be missing; if present it is once, few, many or a size class.

V	size	D	length	J	CDR3	DNA
TRBV7-2	-	-	15	TRBJ1-5	CASSLGGESNQPQHF	TGTGCCAGCAGCCTAGGGGGAGAGAGCAATCAGCCCCAGCATTTT
TRBV9	-	TRBD2	18	TRBJ2-3	CASSGGLAGGFPTDTQYF	TGTGCCAGCAGCGGTGGACTAGCGGGGGGGTTTCCCACAGATACGCAGTATTTT
TRBV19	-	TRBD1	14	TRBJ2-1	CASSIVGQPNEQFF	TGTGCCAGTAGTATAGTGGGACAGCCGAATGAGCAGTTCTTC
TRBV19	-	TRBD1	17	TRBJ1-5	CASSTKQGAVSYQPQHF	TGTGCCAGTAGTACCAAACAGGGGGCTGTCTCGTATCAGCCCCAGCATTTT
TRBV7-8	-	TRBD1	15	TRBJ2-7	CASSVQGRYLHEQYF	TGTGCCAGCAGCGTACAGGGGAGATACCTTCACGAGCAGTACTTC
TRBV23-1	-	-	17	TRBJ2-1	CASSQSSGLNSYNEQFF	TGCGCCAGCAGTCAATCGTCAGGGCTGAATTCCTACAATGAGCAGTTCTTC
TRBV19	-	TRBD1	14	TRBJ2-7	CASSFAGGENEQYF	TGTGCCAGTTCGTTTGCAGGGGGCGAGAACGAGCAGTACTTC
TRBV19	-	-	13	TRBJ1-1	CASSSLGATEAFF	TGTGCCAGTAGCAGCCTAGGGGCCACTGAAGCTTTCTTT
TRBV27	-	-	14	TRBJ1-1	CASSLYNMGPEAFF	TGTGCCAGCAGTTTATATAACATGGGGCCGGAAGCTTTCTTT
TRBV30	-	-	14	TRBJ1-3	CAWSIRGSGNTIYF	TGTGCCTGGAGTATCAGGGGCTCTGGAAACACCATATATTTT
TRBV11-2	-	-	15	TRBJ1-6	CASSLRGSYNSPLHF	TGTGCCAGCAGCTTAAGGGGGTCCTATAATTCACCCCTCCACTTT
TRBV7-3	-	TRBD2	17	TRBJ2-1	CASSRLAGGSSYNEQFF	TGTGCCAGCAGCCGACTAGCGGGAGGTAGCTCCTACAATGAGCAGTTCTTC
TRBV28	-	TRBD2	14	TRBJ2-7	CASMPSGGPYEQYF	TGTGCCAGCATGCCTAGCGGGGGCCCCTACGAGCAGTACTTC
TRBV4-1	once	TRBD2	17	TRBJ2-1	CASSRTVAGGSYNEQFF	TGCGCCAGCAGTCGGACTGTAGCGGGAGGAAGCTACAATGAGCAGTTCTTC
TRBV9	-	TRBD1	15	TRBJ2-7	CASSVGQAETYEQYF	TGTGCCAGCAGCGTCGGACAGGCGGAAACCTACGAGCAGTACTTC
TRBV7-2	-	-	16	TRBJ1-4	CASSLNRLQINEKLFF	TGTGCCAGCAGCCTGAACAGGCTCCAGATAAATGAAAAACTGTTTTTT
TRBV28	-	-	14	TRBJ1-5	CASSIPPGNQPQHF	TGTGCCAGCAGTATTCCCCCAGGGAATCAGCCCCAGCATTTT
TRBV28	-	-	14	TRBJ2-7	CASSPEGGRSQQYF	TGTGCCAGCAGCCCCGAGGGGGGGCGTTCCCAGCAGTACTTC
TRBV19	-	-	12	TRBJ1-2	CASSISGAGYTF	TGTGCCAGTAGTATTTCAGGGGCTGGCTACACCTTC
TRBV19	-	-	13	TRBJ1-2	CASSIVQGYGYTF	TGTGCCAGTAGTATAGTGCAGGGCTATGGCTACACCTTC
TRBV3-1/TRBV3-2	-	-	15	TRBJ1-5	CASSQGRQANQPQHF	TGTGCCAGCAGCCAAGGACGACAGGCCAATCAGCCCCAGCATTTT
TRBV5-1	-	TRBD2	15	TRBJ2-1	CASSARGDSYNEQFF	TGCGCCAGCAGCGCGCGGGGGGACTCCTACAATGAGCAGTTCTTC
TRBV5-1	-	TRBD1	16	TRBJ1-2	CASSLAVGLGQGSSTF	TGCGCCAGCAGCTTGGCGGTGGGTTTGGGACAGGGATCGTCCACCTTC
TRBV18	-	TRBD1	16	TRBJ1-2	CASSLGQGSTNYGYTF	TGTGCCAGCTCACTGGGACAGGGGAGTACTAACTATGGCTACACCTTC
TRBV7-2	-	TRBD2	15	TRBJ2-4	CASSLVAGGPNIQYF	TGTGCCAGCAGCTTAGTAGCGGGGGGGCCTAACATTCAGTACTTC
TRBV3-1/TRBV3-2	-	-	14	TRBJ1-1	CASSQPGGDSEAFF	TGTGCCAGCAGCCAACCGGGGGGGGACTCTGAAGCTTTCTTT
TRBV2	-	TRBD1	18	TRBJ1-4	CASSEALLRTGPYEKLFF	TGTGCCAGCAGTGAAGCGCTTCTGCGGACAGGGCCTTACGAAAAACTGTTTTTT
TRBV5-1	-	TRBD2	16	TRBJ2-3	CASSTASGRSTDTQYF	TGCGCCAGCAGCACGGCTAGCGGGAGAAGTACAGATACGCAGTATTTT
TRBV19	few	TRBD1	17	TRBJ1-1	CASSTQGPGQLGTEAFF	TGTGCCAGTAGTACACAGGGGCCGGGACAGCTGGGCACTGAAGCTTTCTTT
TRBV18	-	TRBD1	14	TRBJ2-7	CASSRGQSLYEQYF	TGTGCCAGCTCACGGGGACAGAGTCTCTACGAGCAGTACTTC
TRBV28	-	-	17	TRBJ1-5	CASSSPWGSYSNQPQHF	TGTGCCAGCAGTTCACCCTGGGGCAGCTATAGCAATCAGCCCCAGCATTTT
TRBV7-9	-	TRBD1	16	TRBJ2-5	CASSLNRDRGPETQYF	TGTGCCAGCAGCTTGAACCGGGACAGGGGACCTGAGACCCAGTACTTC
TRBV24-1	-	-	15	TRBJ1-2	CATSPRRGRSGGYTF	TGTGCCACCAGCCCCCGCCGGGGTCGAAGTGGTGGCTACACCTTC
TRBV9	-	TRBD2	17	TRBJ2-1	CASSADFGGISYNEQFF	TGTGCCAGCAGCGCGGATTTCGGGGGGATCTCCTACAATGAGCAGTTCTTC
TRBV5-4	-	-	15	TRBJ1-3	CATRRGVDSGNTIYF	TGTGCCACCCGAAGAGGAGTGGACTCTGGAAACACCATATATTTT
TRBV4-1	-	-	17	TRBJ1-6	CASSQAAAGSYNSPLHF	TGCGCCAGCAGCCAGGCCGCGGCGGGCTCCTATAATTCACCCCTCCACTTT
TRBV6-2/TRBV6-3	few	TRBD2	14	TRBJ2-5	CASSLAGGKETQYF	TGTGCCAGCAGTCTAGCGGGAGGGAAAGAGACCCAGTACTTC
TRBV7-8	-	-	12	TRBJ2-7	CASSLSSYEQYF	TGTGCCAGCAGCTTGAGCTCCTACGAGCAGTACTTC
TRBV6-2/TRBV6-3	-	-	14	TRBJ2-3	CASSFVRDTDTQYF	TGTGCCAGCAGTTTCGTTCGGGACACAGATACGCAGTATTTT
TRBV6-2/TRBV6-3	-	-	14	TRBJ1-2	CASSYTEANYGYTF	TGTGCCAGCAGTTATACAGAAGCTAACTATGGCTACACCTTC
TRBV4-2	few	TRBD1	14	TRBJ1-5	CASGQDRNNQPQHF	TGTGCCAGCGGCCAGGACAGGAACAATCAGCCCCAGCATTTT
TRBV5-1	-	TRBD1	17	TRBJ1-3	CASSRAGTGIVGDTIYF	TGCGCCAGCAGCCGCGCGGGGACAGGGATTGTGGGAGACACCATATATTTT
TRBV6-1	-	-	15	TRBJ1-1	CASSEEGVGNTEAFF	TGTGCCAGCAGTGAGGAGGGTGTGGGGAACACTGAAGCTTTCTTT
TRBV28	-	TRBD1	14	TRBJ1-2	CASRRGDRNYGYTF	TGTGCCAGCAGGCGTGGGGACAGAAACTATGGCTACACCTTC
TRBV11-2	-	-	13	TRBJ2-5	CASSLGSRETQYF	TGTGCCAGCAGCTTGGGCAGCCGGGAGACCCAGTACTTC
TRBV4-2	-	-	15	TRBJ2-7	CASSQGGQGLYEQYF	TGTGCCAGCAGCCAAGGGGGGCAGGGTCTCTACGAGCAGTACTTC